Below, one T cell receptor beta chain is given with its context. This entry comes from a study of blood T cell repertoires in COVID-19. The CDR3 contains 13 residues. The V and J ends lost 10 bases and 0 bases respectively, with 10 bases between them. Germline values: CDR1 MNHEY, CDR2 SMNVEV (reference sequence). The protocol was immunoSEQ multiplex PCR, while the TCRdb copy is restricted to in-frame clones and leaves out a portion. In the table there are approximately 300,000 clones, roughly 82% of which are singletons. What was sequenced was peripheral blood. The rearrangement joins TRBV27 to TRBJ1-5; D remains unclear. This sequence originates from a woman in her forties or fifties with acute or convalescent COVID-19. The CDR3 DNA is TGTGCCACACGGAGGTATAGCAATCAGCCCCAGCATTTT. This gives the protein CATRRYSNQPQHF.